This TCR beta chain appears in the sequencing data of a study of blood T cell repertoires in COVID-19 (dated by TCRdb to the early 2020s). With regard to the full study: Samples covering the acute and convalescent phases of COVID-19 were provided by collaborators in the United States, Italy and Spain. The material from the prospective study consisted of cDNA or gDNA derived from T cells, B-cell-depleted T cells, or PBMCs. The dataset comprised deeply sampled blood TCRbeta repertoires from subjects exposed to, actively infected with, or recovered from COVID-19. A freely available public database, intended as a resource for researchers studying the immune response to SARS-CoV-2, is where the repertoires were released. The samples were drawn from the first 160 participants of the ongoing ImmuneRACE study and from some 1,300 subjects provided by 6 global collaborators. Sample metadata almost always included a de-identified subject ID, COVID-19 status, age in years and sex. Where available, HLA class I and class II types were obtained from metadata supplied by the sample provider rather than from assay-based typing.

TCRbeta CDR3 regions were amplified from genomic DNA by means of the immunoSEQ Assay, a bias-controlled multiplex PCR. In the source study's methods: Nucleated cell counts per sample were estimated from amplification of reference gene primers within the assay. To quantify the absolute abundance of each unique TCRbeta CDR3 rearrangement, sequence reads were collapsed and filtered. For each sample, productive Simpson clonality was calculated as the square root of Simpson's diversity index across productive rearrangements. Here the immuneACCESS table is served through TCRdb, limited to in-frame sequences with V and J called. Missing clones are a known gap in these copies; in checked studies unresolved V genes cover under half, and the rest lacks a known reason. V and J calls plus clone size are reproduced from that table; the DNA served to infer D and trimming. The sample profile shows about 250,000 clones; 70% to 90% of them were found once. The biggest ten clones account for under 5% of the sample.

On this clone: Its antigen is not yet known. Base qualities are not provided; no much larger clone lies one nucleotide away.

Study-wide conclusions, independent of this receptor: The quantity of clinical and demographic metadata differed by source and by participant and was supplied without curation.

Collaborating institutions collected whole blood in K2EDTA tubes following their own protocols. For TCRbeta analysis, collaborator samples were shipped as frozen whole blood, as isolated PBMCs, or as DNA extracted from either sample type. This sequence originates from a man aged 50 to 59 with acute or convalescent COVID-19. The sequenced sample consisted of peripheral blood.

In nucleotide form, the sequence is TGCAGCGTCGTAGACAGGGACCCTGAAGCTTTCTTT. Its translation is CSVVDRDPEAFF. This chain is built from TRBV29-1 and TRBJ1-1; TRBD1 agrees with 7 junctional bases. From V the trimming removes 6 bases and from J it removes 6 bases, while the gene matches leave 7 bases of the junction unaccounted for. The CDR3 numbers 12 residues from cysteine through phenylalanine. Only the CDR3 portion is preserved as DNA: 36 bases, with reading frame beginning at the first base. According to the germline V gene, CDR1 reads SQVTM and CDR2 reads ANQGSEA. Where the CDR3 stops, the reference TRBV29-1 and TRBJ1-1 genes take over; the full variable domain is SAVISQKPSRDICQRGTSLTIQCQVDSQVTMMFWYRQQPGQSLTLIATANQGSEATYESGFVIDKFPISRPNLTFSTLTVSNMSPEDSSIYLCSVVDRDPEAFFGQGTRLTVV.